Listed below are T cell receptor beta chains from one sample, sequenced in a study of cytomegalovirus exposure and HLA in healthy donors. Only in-frame clones appear in the TCRdb table, and some are missing; sequencing was by immunoSEQ multiplex PCR. The repertoire holds about 230,000 clones, approximately 90% seen once, with approximately 1% in the top ten. Sample: PBMCs. The receptors derive from a woman younger than 30 in good health and CMV-seronegative. Both conserved end residues are trimmed from each CDR3. Fields, in order: D gene, CDR3 length, V gene, J gene, CDR3 protein. The D gene is left open where the match is weak.

D gene: .
CDR3 length: 10
V gene: TRBV5-8
J gene: TRBJ1-5
CDR3 protein: ASSFGDQPQH

D gene: .
CDR3 length: 13
V gene: TRBV7-9
J gene: TRBJ2-7
CDR3 protein: ASSLDGGISYEQY

D gene: .
CDR3 length: 12
V gene: TRBV4-3
J gene: TRBJ2-3
CDR3 protein: ASSQAVGVDTQY

D gene: .
CDR3 length: 14
V gene: TRBV4-1
J gene: TRBJ2-3
CDR3 protein: ASSQHYRVLADTQY

D gene: .
CDR3 length: 15
V gene: TRBV7-9
J gene: TRBJ2-1
CDR3 protein: ASSLPDGQSPYNEQF

D gene: .
CDR3 length: 13
V gene: TRBV5-1
J gene: TRBJ2-5
CDR3 protein: ASSSTGTLQETQY

D gene: TRBD1
CDR3 length: 13
V gene: TRBV11-2
J gene: TRBJ2-5
CDR3 protein: ASSETGTGLSSQY

D gene: .
CDR3 length: 16
V gene: TRBV4-3
J gene: TRBJ1-2
CDR3 protein: ASSQEYVGQTLIYGYT

D gene: TRBD1
CDR3 length: 13
V gene: TRBV19
J gene: TRBJ1-6
CDR3 protein: ASSSPGTVNSPLH

D gene: TRBD2
CDR3 length: 16
V gene: TRBV11-2
J gene: TRBJ2-4
CDR3 protein: ASSSLTTAGTSSPIAY

D gene: TRBD1
CDR3 length: 11
V gene: TRBV5-1
J gene: TRBJ2-3
CDR3 protein: ATGQSPTDTQY

D gene: TRBD2
CDR3 length: 13
V gene: TRBV7-6
J gene: TRBJ2-3
CDR3 protein: ASSFGSGGVDTQY

D gene: .
CDR3 length: 13
V gene: TRBV7-3
J gene: TRBJ2-1
CDR3 protein: ASSLGLGAGDEQF

D gene: TRBD2
CDR3 length: 13
V gene: TRBV27
J gene: TRBJ2-1
CDR3 protein: ASSDLAGSYNEQF

D gene: .
CDR3 length: 12
V gene: TRBV7-9
J gene: TRBJ2-7
CDR3 protein: ASSSDGRVYEQY

D gene: .
CDR3 length: 12
V gene: TRBV27
J gene: TRBJ1-5
CDR3 protein: ASSLYGALQPQH

D gene: .
CDR3 length: 12
V gene: TRBV5-5
J gene: TRBJ2-7
CDR3 protein: ASIFNVQGYEQY

D gene: .
CDR3 length: 15
V gene: TRBV5-1
J gene: TRBJ1-1
CDR3 protein: ASSLDLWGVRDTEAF

D gene: TRBD1
CDR3 length: 14
V gene: TRBV27
J gene: TRBJ1-2
CDR3 protein: ASTKRPGTGVGSYT

D gene: TRBD1
CDR3 length: 13
V gene: TRBV18
J gene: TRBJ1-4
CDR3 protein: ASSPHDGTGGKLF

D gene: TRBD2
CDR3 length: 16
V gene: TRBV4-2
J gene: TRBJ2-3
CDR3 protein: ASSQERGAGDGTDTQY

D gene: .
CDR3 length: 15
V gene: TRBV28
J gene: TRBJ2-1
CDR3 protein: ASSFHRGLRNHNEQF

D gene: TRBD2
CDR3 length: 11
V gene: TRBV30
J gene: TRBJ2-7
CDR3 protein: AWRTSGTYEQY

D gene: TRBD1
CDR3 length: 13
V gene: TRBV2
J gene: TRBJ1-6
CDR3 protein: ASSQDRGYNSPLH

D gene: .
CDR3 length: 9
V gene: TRBV7-9
J gene: TRBJ2-5
CDR3 protein: ASSSVETQY

D gene: .
CDR3 length: 14
V gene: TRBV6-1
J gene: TRBJ2-2
CDR3 protein: ASSETNRANTGELF

D gene: .
CDR3 length: 14
V gene: TRBV7-9
J gene: TRBJ1-1
CDR3 protein: ASSLAMGQGNTEAF

D gene: TRBD1
CDR3 length: 14
V gene: TRBV11-3
J gene: TRBJ2-6
CDR3 protein: ASSLLDRELANVLT

D gene: TRBD1
CDR3 length: 12
V gene: TRBV4-2
J gene: TRBJ1-1
CDR3 protein: ASSQAATGSEAF

D gene: .
CDR3 length: 13
V gene: TRBV7-9
J gene: TRBJ1-4
CDR3 protein: ASSPQGWHNEKLF

D gene: TRBD1
CDR3 length: 13
V gene: TRBV18
J gene: TRBJ2-5
CDR3 protein: ASSQNRGPGETQY

D gene: TRBD2
CDR3 length: 16
V gene: TRBV14
J gene: TRBJ2-2
CDR3 protein: ASSLRRLAGGLTGELF

D gene: TRBD1
CDR3 length: 14
V gene: TRBV7-9
J gene: TRBJ1-3
CDR3 protein: ASSSGTGYRRNTIY

D gene: TRBD2
CDR3 length: 14
V gene: TRBV4-1
J gene: TRBJ2-1
CDR3 protein: ASSETGTSRYNEQF

D gene: TRBD1
CDR3 length: 12
V gene: TRBV6-1
J gene: TRBJ2-5
CDR3 protein: ASSTDRVQETQY

D gene: TRBD1
CDR3 length: 14
V gene: TRBV7-9
J gene: TRBJ2-7
CDR3 protein: ASSPPTGQASYEQY

D gene: .
CDR3 length: 15
V gene: TRBV5-5
J gene: TRBJ1-6
CDR3 protein: ASSLASQAKLNSPLH

D gene: TRBD1
CDR3 length: 14
V gene: TRBV14
J gene: TRBJ2-2
CDR3 protein: ASSQARQGIGGELF

D gene: .
CDR3 length: 11
V gene: TRBV10-3
J gene: TRBJ2-7
CDR3 protein: AISEAGSYEQY

D gene: .
CDR3 length: 11
V gene: TRBV4-3
J gene: TRBJ2-3
CDR3 protein: ASRGWSTDTQY

D gene: .
CDR3 length: 13
V gene: TRBV10-2
J gene: TRBJ2-7
CDR3 protein: ASGKGLNLGNEQY

D gene: .
CDR3 length: 12
V gene: TRBV5-1
J gene: TRBJ1-1
CDR3 protein: ASSFGRGSTEAF

D gene: TRBD1
CDR3 length: 13
V gene: TRBV7-2
J gene: TRBJ2-1
CDR3 protein: ASSLLTGSSNEQF

D gene: TRBD2
CDR3 length: 12
V gene: TRBV30
J gene: TRBJ2-7
CDR3 protein: ALREREMDYEQY

D gene: .
CDR3 length: 12
V gene: TRBV7-2
J gene: TRBJ1-5
CDR3 protein: ASTPWSDNQPQH

D gene: .
CDR3 length: 13
V gene: TRBV7-9
J gene: TRBJ1-1
CDR3 protein: ASSLLEGLNTEAF

D gene: TRBD2
CDR3 length: 14
V gene: TRBV7-9
J gene: TRBJ2-7
CDR3 protein: SSSHGLAGGGSGQY

D gene: .
CDR3 length: 11
V gene: TRBV15
J gene: TRBJ2-1
CDR3 protein: ATSSGAGREQF

D gene: .
CDR3 length: 11
V gene: TRBV5-8
J gene: TRBJ1-1
CDR3 protein: ASSSRGDTEAF

D gene: TRBD2
CDR3 length: 14
V gene: TRBV7-8
J gene: TRBJ2-1
CDR3 protein: ASSFSGGANGHEQF

D gene: .
CDR3 length: 13
V gene: TRBV6-5
J gene: TRBJ2-7
CDR3 protein: ASSYSIFGSYEQY